The rows below give T cell receptor beta chains drawn from one sample of a study of Graves' ophthalmopathy and Graves' hyperthyroidism. TCRdb passed the multiplex PCR reads through MiXCR, listing each CDR3 protein once. This table holds around 340,000 distinct CDR3 sequences, around a sixth found once. Source material: peripheral blood. The receptors were sampled from an adult man with Graves' ophthalmopathy. CDR3s include the opening cysteine and the closing phenylalanine or tryptophan. The order of the fields is J gene, D gene, V gene, CDR3 protein. A D gene is named only where the DNA matches it firmly.

TRBJ2-5	NA	TRBV19	CASSRGDGPQETQYF
TRBJ1-1	NA	TRBV6-5	CASIKRGNTEAFF
TRBJ2-5	TRBD2	TRBV10-3	CAISDSGGDSETQYF
TRBJ2-4	NA	TRBV7-2	CASSRTKTGIDIQDF
TRBJ1-5	TRBD1	TRBV20-1	CSAPGQGNNQPQHF
TRBJ2-2	TRBD1	TRBV29-1	CSVDRANTGELFF
TRBJ1-2	TRBD1	TRBV5-1	CASSSGQGTGYTF
TRBJ2-7	NA	TRBV19	CASSAGDPHYEQYF
TRBJ2-5	NA	TRBV20-1	CSARRGGVRGAQYF
TRBJ1-1	NA	TRBV6-2/TRBV6-3	CASKPGRGAEAFF
TRBJ2-2	NA	TRBV11-2	CASSLEYTGELFF
TRBJ2-7	TRBD1	TRBV7-7	CASSPKTADRGSYEQYF